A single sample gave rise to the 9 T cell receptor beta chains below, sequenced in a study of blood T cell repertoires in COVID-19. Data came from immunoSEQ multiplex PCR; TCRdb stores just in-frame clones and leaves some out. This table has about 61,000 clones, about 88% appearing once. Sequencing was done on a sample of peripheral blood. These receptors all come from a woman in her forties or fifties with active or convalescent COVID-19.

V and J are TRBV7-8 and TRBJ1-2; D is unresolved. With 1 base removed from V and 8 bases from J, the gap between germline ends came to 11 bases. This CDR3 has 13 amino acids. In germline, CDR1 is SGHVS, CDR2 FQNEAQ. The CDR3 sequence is CASSLGPSSGYTF. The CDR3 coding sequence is TGTGCCAGCAGCTTAGGCCCGTCAAGCGGCTACACCTTC.

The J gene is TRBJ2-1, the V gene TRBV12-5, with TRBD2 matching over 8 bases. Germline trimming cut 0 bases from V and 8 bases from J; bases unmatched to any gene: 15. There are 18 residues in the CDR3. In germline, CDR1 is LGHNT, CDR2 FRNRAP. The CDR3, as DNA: TGTGCTAGTGGTTTGGTATTTTCCGGGACTAGTCAGATCTATGAGCAGTTCTTC. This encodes CASGLVFSGTSQIYEQFF.

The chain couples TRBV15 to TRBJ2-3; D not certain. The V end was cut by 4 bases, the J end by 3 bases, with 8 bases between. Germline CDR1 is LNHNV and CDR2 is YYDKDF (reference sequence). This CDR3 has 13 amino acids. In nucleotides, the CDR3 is TGTGCCACCAGCATTAAGAGAACAGATACGCAGTATTTT. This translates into CATSIKRTDTQYF.

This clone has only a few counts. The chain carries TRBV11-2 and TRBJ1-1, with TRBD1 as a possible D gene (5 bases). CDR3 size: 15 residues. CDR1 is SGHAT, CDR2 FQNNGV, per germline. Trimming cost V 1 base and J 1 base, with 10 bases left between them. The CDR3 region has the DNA TGTGCCAGCAGCTTAGTTGGCAGGGCGAACACTGAAGCTTTCTTT. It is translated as CASSLVGRANTEAFF.

In DNA, the CDR3 is TGTGCCAGCAGCTCGGGACTAGCGGGGGCCTACGAGCAGTACTTC. Its protein product is CASSSGLAGAYEQYF. This chain connects TRBV11-2 to TRBJ2-7, with 14 bases matching TRBD2. CDR1 is SGHAT and CDR2 is FQNNGV in the germline V gene. This CDR3 contains 15 residues. V shed 4 bases and J 2 bases; nucleotides not matched to a gene: 1.

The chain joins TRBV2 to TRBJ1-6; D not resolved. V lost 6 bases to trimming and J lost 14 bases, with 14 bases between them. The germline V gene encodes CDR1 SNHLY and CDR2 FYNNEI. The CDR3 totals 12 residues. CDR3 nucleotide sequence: TGTGCCAGCAGAAAGGAGGTGAAGTCCCTCCACTTT. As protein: CASRKEVKSLHF.

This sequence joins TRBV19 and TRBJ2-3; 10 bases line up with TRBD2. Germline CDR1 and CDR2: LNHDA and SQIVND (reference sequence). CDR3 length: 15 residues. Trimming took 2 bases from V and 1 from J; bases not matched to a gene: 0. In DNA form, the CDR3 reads TGTGCCAGTAGTATACTAGCGGGGGGCACAGATACGCAGTATTTT. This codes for CASSILAGGTDTQYF.

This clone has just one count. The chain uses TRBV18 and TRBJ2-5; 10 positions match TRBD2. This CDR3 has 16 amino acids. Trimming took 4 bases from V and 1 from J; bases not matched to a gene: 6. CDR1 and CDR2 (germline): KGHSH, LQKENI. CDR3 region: CASSRSGRALQETQYF. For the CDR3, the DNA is TGTGCCAGCTCACGGAGCGGGAGGGCCCTCCAAGAGACCCAGTACTTC.

CDR3 bases: TGTGCCAGCAGCTTAGTATCACGGACAGGGTCCTACGAGCAGTACTTC. This encodes CASSLVSRTGSYEQYF. The chain recombines TRBV11-2 with TRBJ2-7; 8 bases align to TRBD1. Germline V CDR1 and CDR2: SGHAT, FQNNGV. Trimming took 1 base from V and 1 from J; bases not matched to a gene: 6. The CDR3 loop spans 16 amino acids.